This T cell receptor (beta chain) originates from a study of blood T cell repertoires in COVID-19. The wider study: Sites in the United States, Italy and Spain provided acute and convalescent COVID-19 samples.

Authors' processing steps: Reference gene primer amplification in the assay estimated nucleated cell counts. Some clones are missing from TCRdb's copy, which holds only in-frame ones; the method was immunoSEQ multiplex PCR. V, J and clone size were drawn from that table, and D and trimming were deduced from the DNA. The repertoire holds 200,000 to 300,000 clones, with 90% as singletons. Germline loops: CDR1 SGHTA, CDR2 FQGTGA. There are 11 residues in the CDR3. The ends were cut back, 4 bases at V and 6 bases at J, with 5 bases in the middle. The sequence came from a woman between 40 and 50 years old with acute or convalescent COVID-19. Specimen: peripheral blood. The V gene is TRBV7-3, the J gene TRBJ2-3; unclear D gene. CDR3 in DNA: TGTGCCAGCAGCTCACAGGATACGCAGTATTTT. Amino acids: CASSSQDTQYF.